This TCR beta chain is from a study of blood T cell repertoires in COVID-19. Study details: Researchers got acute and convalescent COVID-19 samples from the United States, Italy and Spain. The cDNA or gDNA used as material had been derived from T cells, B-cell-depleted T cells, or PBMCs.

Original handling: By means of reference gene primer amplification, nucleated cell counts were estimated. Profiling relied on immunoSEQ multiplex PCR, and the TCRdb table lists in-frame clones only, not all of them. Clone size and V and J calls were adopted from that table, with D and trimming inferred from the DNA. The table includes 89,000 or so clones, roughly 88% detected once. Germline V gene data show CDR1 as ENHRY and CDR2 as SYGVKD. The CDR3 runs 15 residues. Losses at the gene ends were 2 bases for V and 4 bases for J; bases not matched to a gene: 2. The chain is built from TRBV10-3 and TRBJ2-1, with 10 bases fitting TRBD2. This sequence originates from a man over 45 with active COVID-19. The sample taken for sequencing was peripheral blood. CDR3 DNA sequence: TGTGCCATCAGTGAGGCTAGCGGGGGTTACAATGAGCAGTTCTTC. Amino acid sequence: CAISEASGGYNEQFF.